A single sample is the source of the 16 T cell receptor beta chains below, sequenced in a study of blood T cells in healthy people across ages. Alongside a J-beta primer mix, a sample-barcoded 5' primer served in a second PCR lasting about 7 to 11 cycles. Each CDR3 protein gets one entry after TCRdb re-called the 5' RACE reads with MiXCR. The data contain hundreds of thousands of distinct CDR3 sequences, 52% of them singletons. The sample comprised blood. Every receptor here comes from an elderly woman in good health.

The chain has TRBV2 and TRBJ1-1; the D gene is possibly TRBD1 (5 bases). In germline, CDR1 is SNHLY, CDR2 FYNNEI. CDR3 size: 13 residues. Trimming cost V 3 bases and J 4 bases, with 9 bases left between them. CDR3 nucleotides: TGTGCCAGCAGTGACGAGGGGACCACTGAAGCTTTCTTT. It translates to CASSDEGTTEAFF.

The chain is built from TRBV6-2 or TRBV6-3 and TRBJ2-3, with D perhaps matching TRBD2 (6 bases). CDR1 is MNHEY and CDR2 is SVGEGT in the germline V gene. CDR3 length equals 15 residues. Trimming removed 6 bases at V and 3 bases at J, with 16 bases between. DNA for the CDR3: TGTGCCAGCAGCACCGGGACTCCCTATACAGATACGCAGTATTTT. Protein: CASSTGTPYTDTQYF.

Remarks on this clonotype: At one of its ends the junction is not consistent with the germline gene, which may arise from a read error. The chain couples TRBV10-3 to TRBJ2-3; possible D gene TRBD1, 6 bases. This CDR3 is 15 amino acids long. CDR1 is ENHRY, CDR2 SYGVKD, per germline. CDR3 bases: TGTGCCATCAGTGAAATGGACAGAAACACAGAGACGCAGTATTTT. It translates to CAISEMDRNTETQYF.

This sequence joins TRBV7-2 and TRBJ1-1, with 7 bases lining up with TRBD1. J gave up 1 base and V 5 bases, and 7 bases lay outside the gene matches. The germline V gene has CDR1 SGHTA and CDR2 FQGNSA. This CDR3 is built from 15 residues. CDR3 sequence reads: CASSPTPGGNTEAFF. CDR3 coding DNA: TGTGCCAGCAGCCCAACCCCAGGGGGGAACACTGAAGCTTTCTTT.

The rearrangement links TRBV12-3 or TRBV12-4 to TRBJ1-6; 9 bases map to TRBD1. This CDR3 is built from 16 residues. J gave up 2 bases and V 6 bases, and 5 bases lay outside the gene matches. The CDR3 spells CASRTGTGPYNSPLHF. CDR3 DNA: TGTGCCAGCAGAACCGGGACAGGGCCCTATAATTCACCCCTCCACTTT.

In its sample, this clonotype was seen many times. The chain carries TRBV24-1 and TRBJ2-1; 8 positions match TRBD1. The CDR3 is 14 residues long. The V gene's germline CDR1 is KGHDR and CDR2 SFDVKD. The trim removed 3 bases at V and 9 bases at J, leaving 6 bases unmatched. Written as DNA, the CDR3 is TGTGCCACCAGTGATCCCCAGGGGGCCTTTGAGCAGTTCTTC. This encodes CATSDPQGAFEQFF.

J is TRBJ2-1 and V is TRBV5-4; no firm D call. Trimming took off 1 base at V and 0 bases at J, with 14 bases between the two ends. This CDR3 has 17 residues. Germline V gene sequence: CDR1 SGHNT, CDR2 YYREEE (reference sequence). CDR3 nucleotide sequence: TGTGCCAGCAGCTTGCGTCTGGGCGAGAGCTCCTACAATGAGCAGTTCTTC. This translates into CASSLRLGESSYNEQFF.

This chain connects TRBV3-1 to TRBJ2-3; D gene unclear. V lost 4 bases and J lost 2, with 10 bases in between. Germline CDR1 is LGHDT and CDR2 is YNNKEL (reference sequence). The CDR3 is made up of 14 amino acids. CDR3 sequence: CASSRLRFTDTQYF. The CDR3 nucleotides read TGTGCCAGCAGCCGTCTCCGTTTCACAGATACGCAGTATTTT.

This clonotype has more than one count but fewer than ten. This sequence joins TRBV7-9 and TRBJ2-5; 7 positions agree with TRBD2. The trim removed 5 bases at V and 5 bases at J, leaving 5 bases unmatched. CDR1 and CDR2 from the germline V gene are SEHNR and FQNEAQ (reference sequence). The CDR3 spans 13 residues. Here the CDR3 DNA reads TGTGCCAGCAGCCGCGGGAGAGTTGAGACCCAGTACTTC. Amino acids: CASSRGRVETQYF.

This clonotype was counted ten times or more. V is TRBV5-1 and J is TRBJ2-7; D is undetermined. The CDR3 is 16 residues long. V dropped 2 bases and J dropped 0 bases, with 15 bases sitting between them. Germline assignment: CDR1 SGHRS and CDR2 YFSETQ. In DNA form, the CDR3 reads TGCGCCAGCAGCTTCGAAACCTCGAGGAGCTCCTACGAGCAGTACTTC. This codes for CASSFETSRSSYEQYF.

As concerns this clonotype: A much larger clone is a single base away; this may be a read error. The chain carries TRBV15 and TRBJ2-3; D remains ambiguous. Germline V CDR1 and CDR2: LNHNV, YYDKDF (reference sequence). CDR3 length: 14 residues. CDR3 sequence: CATSRDDSRDAQYF. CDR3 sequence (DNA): TGTGCCACCAGCAGAGATGATTCAAGAGATGCGCAGTATTTT.

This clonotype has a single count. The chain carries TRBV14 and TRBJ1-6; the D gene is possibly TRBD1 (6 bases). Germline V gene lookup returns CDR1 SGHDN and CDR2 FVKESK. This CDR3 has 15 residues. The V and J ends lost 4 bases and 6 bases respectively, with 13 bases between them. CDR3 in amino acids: CASSPGGAGNSPLHF. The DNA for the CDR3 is TGTGCCAGCAGCCCCGGGGGGGCCGGTAATTCACCCCTCCACTTT.

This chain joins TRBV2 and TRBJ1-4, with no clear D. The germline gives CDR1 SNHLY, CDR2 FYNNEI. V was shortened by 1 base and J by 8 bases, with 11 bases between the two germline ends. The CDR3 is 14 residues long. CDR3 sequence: CASSEGPGPEKLFF. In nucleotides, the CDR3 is TGTGCCAGCAGTGAAGGGCCAGGTCCGGAAAAACTGTTTTTT.

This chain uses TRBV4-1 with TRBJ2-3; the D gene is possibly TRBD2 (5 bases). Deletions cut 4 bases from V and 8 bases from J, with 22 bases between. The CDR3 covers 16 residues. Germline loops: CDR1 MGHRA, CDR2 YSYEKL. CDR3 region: CASSLTTTTVTGTQYF. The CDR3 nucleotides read TGCGCCAGCAGCCTAACTACGACTACAGTCACCGGTACGCAGTATTTT.

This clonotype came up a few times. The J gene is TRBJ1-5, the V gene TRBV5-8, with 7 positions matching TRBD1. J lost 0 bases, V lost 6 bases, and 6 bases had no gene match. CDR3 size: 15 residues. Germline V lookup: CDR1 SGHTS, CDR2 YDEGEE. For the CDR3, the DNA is TGTGCCAGCATCCCGACAGGGAATAGCAATCAGCCCCAGCATTTT. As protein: CASIPTGNSNQPQHF.

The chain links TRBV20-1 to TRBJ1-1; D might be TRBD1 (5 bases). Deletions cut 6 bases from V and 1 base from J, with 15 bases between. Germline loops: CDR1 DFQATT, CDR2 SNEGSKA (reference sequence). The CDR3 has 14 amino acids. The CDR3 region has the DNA TGCAGTGCCCCATCCGGGACGGCGAACACTGAAGCTTTCTTT. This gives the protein CSAPSGTANTEAFF.